This T cell receptor beta chain was sequenced for a study of T cells after yellow fever vaccination (dated by TCRdb to between 2018 and 2021). At the level of the whole study: The SMART-Seq v4 Ultra Low Input RNA kit was used to prepare libraries from fractions with low cell numbers. To follow T-cell clones before and after both primary and booster YFV17D yellow fever vaccination, bulk TCR alpha and beta repertoires underwent longitudinal sequencing. The cohort comprised two healthy male donors, one aged 18 to 30 and one aged 30 to 40 years. Bulk PBMC replicates and cell subsets were isolated from blood drawn at multiple timepoints before and after both primary and secondary immunization. Results and caveats for the whole study, not just this receptor: After the booster, most of the clones that had expanded following primary vaccination were detected again (around 97% of CD4 and around nine tenths of CD8), which suggests that memory was broadly maintained. The secondary T-cell response was found to be weaker but faster than the primary response, with a peak reached on day 5 rather than on day 15. Computational filtering was needed because FACS-sorted repertoires could contain abundant contaminating clonotypes from the bulk population. A small share of clonotypes was detected in both CD4 and CD8 compartments, with the overlap likely arising from convergent recombination. Because the study included only two donors, the extent to which the findings can be generalized is limited.

This clonotype has ten or more counts. Its antigen is currently not known. No base qualities exist here, and no much larger clone lies one base off it. TCR cDNA was synthesized by 5'RACE template switching, which introduced a universal primer site and unique molecular identifiers. cDNA synthesis was primed from both the TCR alpha and TCR beta constant segments. Two PCR steps were used to amplify libraries, with sample barcodes and sequencing adapters being added in the second step. Sequencing of the libraries was done on either Illumina HiSeq 2500 (2x100 bp) or NovaSeq (2x150 bp). The authors' pipeline ran thus. MIGEC handled demultiplexing of reads and collapsing into UMI consensus sequences, while MiXCR performed V(D)J alignment. Vaccine-responding clonotypes were defined with edgeR using replicate PBMC samples, requiring FDR below 0.01 and a log2 fold change above 5 up to day 15. Bulk clonotypes were assigned CD4 or CD8 identity according to which sequenced CD4 or CD8 repertoire held them at higher abundance. TCRdb's own reprocessing of the public reads used fastp at Q25 and MiXCR and kept productive beta chains. Every entry covers one CDR3 protein and lists the most common genes and DNA from its rows. Clone size and V and J calls follow TCRdb, not the original study. The sample includes 300,000 to 350,000 distinct CDR3 sequences, with 7% to 9% observed a single time. The top ten hold approximately 15% of the sample.

Inclusive of the bounding cysteine and phenylalanine, the CDR3 is 13 residues long. Only the CDR3 DNA stays, 39 bases, in frame from base 1. V and J are truncated by 1 base and 3 bases respectively, leaving an intervening sequence of 4 bases. Per the germline V gene (reference sequence), MNHEY is the CDR1 and SMNVEV is the CDR2. Explained via the paper, the treatment or condition label denotes: live attenuated yellow fever vaccine strain. Two biological replicates of bulk PBMCs were collected at each blood-draw timepoint. A standard Ficoll-Paque protocol was used to isolate PBMCs from peripheral blood. TriZol was used to extract RNA from bulk PBMCs, CD4 and CD8 fractions, and dextramer-positive and dextramer-negative fractions.

The sequence is built from TRBV27 and TRBJ1-5, with the D gene uncertain. This receptor was identified in a man between 18 and 29 years old who received the YFV17D yellow fever vaccine. This specimen consisted of PBMCs, obtained more than 35 days after the first yellow fever vaccination. In nucleotide form, the sequence is TGTGCCAGCAGTTTATGGAACAATCAGCCCCAGCATTTT. This encodes CASSLWNNQPQHF.